The 32 T cell receptor beta chains in this list originate from one sample, sequenced in a study of a mutant IDH1 vaccine in newly diagnosed glioma. Produced via immunoSEQ multiplex PCR; TCRdb's table is partial and in-frame only. The repertoire holds about 90,000 clones, about nine tenths seen once, with roughly 0.78% in the top ten. The time point here: week 47, end of study. Every vaccine dose comprised 300 ug of mutant IDH1 20-mer peptide plus topical imiquimod. These receptors have no identified antigens. The sample in question was PBMCs, obtained from a glioma patient whose treatment included an IDH1 peptide vaccine. All receptors come from a woman aged 45-59 years with glioma.

The V gene is TRBV11-3, the J gene TRBJ2-1; the match to TRBD1 covers 11 bases. The CDR3 is 16 amino acids. Losses at the gene ends were 4 bases for V and 7 bases for J; bases not matched to a gene: 9. Germline lookup yields CDR1 SGHNT and CDR2 YENEEA. The chain's CDR3 is CASSSQGTGGRNEQFF. The CDR3 DNA sequence: TGTGCCAGCAGCTCCCAGGGGACAGGGGGACGGAATGAGCAGTTCTTC.

This clone was observed a single time. The chain uses TRBV20-1 and TRBJ2-7; D is unclear. Germline V lookup: CDR1 DFQATT, CDR2 SNEGSKA (reference sequence). This CDR3 has 11 residues. V lost 0 bases and J lost 5, with 5 bases in between. The CDR3 is CSARDFDEQYF. CDR3 nucleotides: TGCAGTGCTAGAGATTTCGACGAGCAGTACTTC.

The CDR3 DNA sequence: TGTGCCAGCAGCCAACCCGGGACTAGCGGTATTTCAGCCCAGTACTTC. Residues: CASSQPGTSGISAQYF. This chain joins TRBV4-2 and TRBJ2-5; the match to TRBD2 covers 11 bases. In germline, CDR1 is LGHNA, CDR2 YNFKEQ. CDR3 length: 16 amino acids. Unmatched junction bases numbered 11, after V lost 2 bases and J lost 9 bases.

V gene TRBV2 combines with J gene TRBJ1-1, with a weak D call TRBD1 (6 bases). The V end was cut by 11 bases, the J end by 5 bases, with 18 bases between. The CDR3 sequence is 13 residues long. The germline gives CDR1 SNHLY, CDR2 FYNNEI. The CDR3 region has the DNA TGTGCCGGCTGTGTGGGGGCAAAGACTGAAGCTTTCTTT. Protein product: CAGCVGAKTEAFF.

The chain recombines TRBV7-8 with TRBJ1-5; a possible D gene is TRBD1 (5 bases). This CDR3 comprises 14 residues. V lost 6 bases, J lost 5 bases, and 14 bases lay in between. The germline gives CDR1 SGHVS, CDR2 FQNEAQ. The CDR3 DNA reads TGTGCCAGCAGGGACGGGCAGGGTGATCAGCCCCAGCATTTT. It translates to CASRDGQGDQPQHF.

Only a few counts were recorded for this clone. The chain employs TRBV5-5 and TRBJ2-7, with D maybe TRBD1 (5 bases). Germline CDR1 SGHKS, CDR2 YYEKEE (reference sequence). V lost 0 bases and J lost 3, with 13 bases in between. The CDR3 sequence is 15 residues long. CDR3 amino acids: CASSLERGPYYEQYF. The CDR3 DNA follows: TGTGCCAGCAGCTTGGAAAGGGGCCCTTACTACGAGCAGTACTTC.

The chain joins TRBV28 to TRBJ2-7; the D is unclear. V dropped 10 bases and J dropped 6 bases, with 16 bases sitting between them. This CDR3 has 12 residues. Germline V gene sequence: CDR1 MDHEN, CDR2 SYDVKM. The CDR3: CAIHDGHSEQYF. CDR3 in DNA: TGTGCCATTCACGATGGGCACTCCGAGCAGTACTTC.

The chain carries TRBV19 and TRBJ2-3; TRBD1 agrees at 10 bases. Unmatched junction bases numbered 5, after V lost 5 bases and J lost 0 bases. CDR1 is LNHDA, CDR2 SQIVND, per germline (reference sequence). CDR3 length equals 16 residues. CDR3 residues: CASSSRTGGSTDTQYF. DNA of the CDR3: TGTGCCAGTAGTTCCCGGACAGGGGGTAGCACAGATACGCAGTATTTT.

V is TRBV7-9 and J is TRBJ1-5; the D is unclear. The CDR3 runs to 11 residues. The germline V and J ends were trimmed by 1 base and 5 bases, with 0 bases remaining between them. CDR1 and CDR2 (germline): SEHNR, FQNEAQ (reference sequence). The CDR3 DNA reads as TGTGCCAGCAGCTTAGATCAGCCCCAGCATTTT. Translating gives CASSLDQPQHF.

V gene TRBV28 combines with J gene TRBJ2-3, with D possibly matching TRBD2 (6 bases). Germline assignment: CDR1 MDHEN and CDR2 SYDVKM. The CDR3 totals 12 residues. V lost 5 bases to trimming and J lost 14 bases, with 17 bases between them. The CDR3 is CASSQLGLLTYF. DNA for the CDR3: TGTGCCAGCAGTCAATTGGGACTCCTAACGTATTTT.

The chain is built from TRBV11-2 and TRBJ2-5, with D possibly being TRBD1 (5 bases). Trimming shortened V by 5 bases and J by 2 bases, and 15 bases separated the two germline ends. Per the germline V gene, CDR1 is SGHAT and CDR2 is FQNNGV. This CDR3 contains 15 residues. CDR3: CASSLRGRGQETQYF. DNA of the CDR3: TGTGCCAGCAGCCTTCGCGGAAGGGGTCAAGAGACCCAGTACTTC.

The CDR3 DNA reads as TGTGCCAGCAGCTTAGAGGCGGGACAGGGGTTCTACGAGCAGTACTTC. Protein product: CASSLEAGQGFYEQYF. The genes are TRBV11-2 and TRBJ2-7, with 10 bases aligning to TRBD1. Germline V gives CDR1 SGHAT, CDR2 FQNNGV. V shed 0 bases, J shed 3 bases, and the junction held 5 bases outside the gene matches. The CDR3 runs to 16 residues.

This chain uses TRBV6-5 with TRBJ1-2, with no clear D. The germline gives CDR1 MNHEY, CDR2 SVGAGI. V shed 2 bases and J shed 8 bases, with 15 bases lying between them. This CDR3 has 14 amino acids. CDR3 protein: CASSYQDRDRGYTF. DNA for the CDR3: TGTGCCAGCAGTTACCAGGACCGCGACCGGGGCTACACCTTC.

CDR3 sequence reads: CASSLSGQDETQYF. CDR3 in DNA: TGTGCCAGCAGCCTTAGCGGGCAGGATGAGACCCAGTACTTC. The chain links TRBV4-2 to TRBJ2-5; TRBD2 matches at 7 bases. This CDR3 spans 14 amino acids. CDR1 and CDR2 (germline): LGHNA, YNFKEQ. V was pared by 4 bases and J by 5 bases, with 7 bases of the junction left unmatched.

The chain employs TRBV29-1 and TRBJ1-6; 10 bases fit TRBD1. This CDR3 has 14 amino acids. From germline, CDR1 is SQVTM and CDR2 ANQGSEA. Trimming cost V 4 bases and J 7 bases; bases outside gene matches: 4. CDR3 region: CSVAPGQGNSPLHF. The DNA for the CDR3 is TGCAGCGTTGCCCCGGGACAGGGGAATTCACCCCTCCACTTT.

The genes are TRBV9 and TRBJ2-3; D uncertain. The V and J ends lost 0 bases and 0 bases respectively, with 5 bases between them. Germline values: CDR1 SGDLS, CDR2 YYNGEE. CDR3 length: 14 amino acids. For the CDR3, the DNA is TGTGCCAGCAGCGTAGAGGCCAGCACAGATACGCAGTATTTT. Protein product: CASSVEASTDTQYF.

This clone was observed a few times. The rearrangement links TRBV4-1 to TRBJ1-5; possible D gene TRBD1, 5 bases. The V end lost 4 bases, the J end lost 5 bases, and 9 bases lay between the germline ends. The CDR3 length is 13 residues. Germline assignment: CDR1 MGHRA and CDR2 YSYEKL. CDR3 sequence: CASSRQLDQPQHF. CDR3 bases: TGCGCCAGCAGCCGACAGTTAGATCAGCCCCAGCATTTT.

This chain joins TRBV28 and TRBJ2-7; 8 nucleotides agree with TRBD1. CDR1 and CDR2 from the germline V gene are MDHEN and SYDVKM. The CDR3 length is 14 residues. Losses at the gene ends were 4 bases for V and 3 bases for J; bases not matched to a gene: 5. The CDR3 coding sequence is TGTGCCAGCAGTTCCGGACAGGGATTCTACGAGCAGTACTTC. Protein: CASSSGQGFYEQYF.

This chain joins TRBV7-6 and TRBJ2-5; TRBD1 agrees at 9 bases. The J call is doubtful: the DNA matches TRBJ2-7 better. The CDR3 has 15 amino acids. The germline V gene encodes CDR1 SGHVS and CDR2 FNYEAQ. The CDR3 DNA is TGTGCCAGCAGCTTAACTACAGGGGGCTATGACGAGCAGTACTTC. Amino acids: CASSLTTGGYDEQYF.

V and J are TRBV4-1 and TRBJ1-6; 7 positions match TRBD1. The CDR3 extends over 16 amino acids. Germline V gene sequence: CDR1 MGHRA, CDR2 YSYEKL. Trimming removed 1 base from V and 7 bases from J; junction bases left unmatched: 7. The CDR3, as DNA: TGCGCCAGCAGCCAAGTACTACAGGGGAAGAATTCACCCCTCCACTTT. It translates to CASSQVLQGKNSPLHF.

The chain recombines TRBV7-9 with TRBJ1-1, with 7 positions matching TRBD1. The CDR3 spans 17 residues. Germline V CDR1 and CDR2: SEHNR, FQNEAQ (reference sequence). V was pared by 1 base and J by 5 bases, with 13 bases of the junction left unmatched. Here the CDR3 DNA reads TGTGCCAGCAGCTTAGGAGGAGGGGGCCTGGGAGGGACTGAAGCTTTCTTT. Protein: CASSLGGGGLGGTEAFF.

The CDR3: CAWSVQGYEQFF. The CDR3, as DNA: TGTGCCTGGAGTGTACAGGGCTATGAGCAGTTCTTC. The chain has TRBV30 and TRBJ2-1; D might be TRBD1 (6 bases). CDR1 and CDR2 from the germline V gene are GTSNPN and SVGIG (reference sequence). The V gene lost 0 bases and the J gene lost 8 bases, with 8 bases spanning the gap. This CDR3 spans 12 amino acids.

This chain links TRBV28 with TRBJ1-2; D remains ambiguous. The germline CDR1 and CDR2 sequences are MDHEN and SYDVKM. The CDR3 consists of 11 residues. Deletions cut 8 bases from V and 2 bases from J, with 6 bases between. CDR3: CASLNNYGYTF. DNA of the CDR3: TGTGCCAGCCTCAACAACTATGGCTACACCTTC.

V gene TRBV18 combines with J gene TRBJ1-5, with D possibly being TRBD1 (6 bases). The length of the CDR3 is 14 residues. Trimming took 3 bases from V and 5 from J, leaving 11 bases between them. CDR1 and CDR2 from the germline V gene are KGHSH and LQKENI. The CDR3 here is CASSPSQGYQPQHF. CDR3 sequence (DNA): TGTGCCAGCTCACCTAGTCAGGGGTATCAGCCCCAGCATTTT.

V is TRBV5-1 and J is TRBJ2-1, with 11 bases fitting TRBD1. CDR1 SGHRS and CDR2 YFSETQ come from the germline V gene. The CDR3 has 16 residues. V shed 0 bases, J shed 8 bases, and the junction held 7 bases outside the gene matches. CDR3 sequence reads: CASSLDGTGGVDEQFF. In DNA form, the CDR3 reads TGCGCCAGCAGCTTGGATGGGACAGGGGGTGTAGATGAGCAGTTCTTC.

This clone appeared a single time. V is TRBV28 and J is TRBJ2-5; D remains ambiguous. The better agreement between TRBJ2-7 and the DNA end casts doubt on the J call. In germline, CDR1 is MDHEN, CDR2 SYDVKM. CDR3 size: 11 residues. In DNA, the CDR3 is TGTGCCAGCAGCCAACTCTACGAGCAGTACTTC. It specifies CASSQLYEQYF.

The rearrangement joins TRBV6-4 to TRBJ1-1; a possible D gene is TRBD1 (5 bases). CDR1 MRHNA and CDR2 SNTAGT come from the germline V gene. This CDR3 is built from 13 residues. The germline V and J ends were trimmed by 3 bases and 10 bases, with 15 bases remaining between them. DNA for the CDR3: TGTGCCAGCAGTGAACAAGCCGGGGGAAGAGCTTTCTTT. Translation gives CASSEQAGGRAFF.

The chain carries TRBV28 and TRBJ2-7; weak D call: TRBD2 (6 bases). The V end lost 2 bases, the J end lost 0 bases, and 14 bases lay between the germline ends. The germline CDR1 and CDR2 sequences are MDHEN and SYDVKM. CDR3 length: 16 amino acids. CDR3 sequence: CASSLASTGDSYEQYF. CDR3 nucleotide sequence: TGTGCCAGCAGTTTAGCGTCAACGGGAGACTCCTACGAGCAGTACTTC.

The chain is built from TRBV6-5 and TRBJ2-2; no reliable D call. There are 14 residues in the CDR3. Trimming removed 0 bases at V and 4 bases at J, with 6 bases between. The germline gives CDR1 MNHEY, CDR2 SVGAGI. CDR3 bases: TGTGCCAGCAGTTACTCCCTCTCCACCGGGGAGCTGTTTTTT. Encoded protein: CASSYSLSTGELFF.

This clone came up a few times. The gene calls are TRBV30 and TRBJ1-2, with TRBD1 matching 7 bases. From germline, CDR1 is GTSNPN and CDR2 SVGIG (reference sequence). V gave up 8 bases and J gave up 0 bases; unmatched junction bases: 12. The CDR3 has 15 amino acids. CDR3 nucleotide sequence: TGTGCCCAAGACGCCTCGGGACAGACTAACTATGGCTACACCTTC. Translated: CAQDASGQTNYGYTF.

As to this clone: Since no conserved phenylalanine or tryptophan closes the CDR3, a read error is the likely cause. This chain joins TRBV27 and TRBJ2-7; TRBD2 is a possible D gene (6 bases). The V gene's germline CDR1 is MNHEY and CDR2 SMNVEV (reference sequence). The CDR3 is 12 residues long. The CDR3 bases are TGTTCCCAGGGAGCGGGCAGCTACGAGCAGTACCTC. This codes for CSQGAGSYEQYL.

J is TRBJ2-7 and V is TRBV25-1; 7 nucleotides match TRBD1. With 3 bases clipped from V and 4 bases from J, the junction kept 0 bases outside the gene matches. The CDR3 contains 12 residues. Germline CDR1 and CDR2: MGHDK and SYGVNS. Here the CDR3 reads CASSDRGYEQYF. The CDR3 DNA reads TGTGCCAGCAGTGACAGGGGGTACGAGCAGTACTTC.